This entry is about one TCR beta chain. Its antigen is still unknown. No per-base quality is available; no much larger clone lies one base away. This specimen belongs to a study of blood T cell repertoires in COVID-19 (dated by TCRdb to the early 2020s). In the study overall: Samples covering the acute and convalescent phases of COVID-19 were provided by collaborators in the United States, Italy and Spain. Samples came from the ongoing ImmuneRACE study (first 160 participants) plus 1,254 subjects from 6 global collaborators. The repertoires were made available in a free public database intended to serve as a resource for research on the immune response to SARS-CoV-2. The dataset comprised deeply sampled blood TCRbeta repertoires from subjects exposed to, actively infected with, or recovered from COVID-19. Where HLA class I and class II types were available, the types were taken from metadata supplied by the sample provider, not from assay-based typing. The material from the prospective study consisted of cDNA or gDNA derived from T cells, B-cell-depleted T cells, or PBMCs. The sample metadata nearly always contained a de-identified subject ID, COVID-19 status, age in years and sex. Study-level results and caveats: How much clinical and demographic metadata was included differed by source and by participant, and the metadata was provided uncurated.

V has 4 bases trimmed and J has 5 bases trimmed; junction bases matching no gene number 7. In the germline V gene, CDR1 corresponds to KGHSH and CDR2 to LQKENI. The CDR3 runs 15 amino acids, cysteine and phenylalanine included. The kept DNA is CDR3 alone, 45 bases in frame from the first base. TCRbeta CDR3 regions were amplified from genomic DNA by means of the immunoSEQ Assay, a bias-controlled multiplex PCR. Regarding the original processing steps: The number of nucleated cells in each sample was estimated from the amplification of reference gene primers within the assay. To quantify the absolute abundance of each unique TCRbeta CDR3 rearrangement, sequence reads were collapsed and filtered. Productive Simpson clonality was computed per sample as the square root of Simpson's diversity index over productive rearrangements. TCRdb's version of the immuneACCESS table is confined to in-frame rearrangements and falls short of the full clone set. An unresolved V gene accounts for under half of the shortfall where checked; the remainder is of unknown origin. Clonal size and the V and J genes are those of that table, whereas D and trimming came from the DNA. For this sample the table gives fewer than 300,000 clones, of which 82% were detected only once. 5% of the sample comes from the top ten.

Participants in the prospective study were aged about 18 to 100 years, lived in under 30 United States geographic areas, and enrolled through a virtual design. To assign participants to cohorts, the prospective study relied on clinical history that participants themselves reported in a screening survey and a study questionnaire. Exposed participants had been in contact with someone with a PCR-confirmed or clinician-diagnosed COVID-19 case within 2 weeks of study entry. Each participant in the prospective study had whole blood, serum and a nasopharyngeal or oropharyngeal swab collected by mobile phlebotomists. Over a roughly 2-month period, participants in the prospective study had the option of providing additional blood draws and questionnaires. Before DNA extraction, blood samples from the prospective study were shipped at room temperature or frozen.

This chain joins TRBV18 to TRBJ2-1; 8 bases in the junction line up with TRBD2. The material sequenced was PBMCs or T cells enriched from blood (not recorded which). The sequence came from a man aged 35-49 years who had been exposed to COVID-19. CDR3 protein: CASSRTSILDNEQFF. The nucleotides read TGTGCCAGCTCACGGACTAGCATTCTCGACAATGAGCAGTTCTTC. This CDR3, with the reference TRBV18 and TRBJ2-1 proteins standing in past its ends, gives the full variable domain NAGVMQNPRHLVRRRGQEARLRCSPMKGHSHVYWYRQLPEEGLKFMVYLQKENIIDESGMPKERFSAEFPKEGPSILRIQQVVRGDSAAYFCASSRTSILDNEQFFGPGTRLTVL.